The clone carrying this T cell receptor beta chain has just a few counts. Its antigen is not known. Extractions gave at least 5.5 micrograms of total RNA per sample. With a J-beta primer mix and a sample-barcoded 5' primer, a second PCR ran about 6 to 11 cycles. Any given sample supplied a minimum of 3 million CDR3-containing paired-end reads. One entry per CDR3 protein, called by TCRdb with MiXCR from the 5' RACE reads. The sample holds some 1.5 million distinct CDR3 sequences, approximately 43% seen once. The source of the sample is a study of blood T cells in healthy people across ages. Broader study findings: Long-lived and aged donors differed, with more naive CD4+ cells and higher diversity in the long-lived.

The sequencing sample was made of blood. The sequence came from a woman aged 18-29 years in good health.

The CDR3 DNA follows: TGTGCCAGCAGTTCTCTAGCGGGAATCCACGAGCAGTACTTC. This translates into CASSSLAGIHEQYF. The V and J genes are TRBV12-3 or TRBV12-4 and TRBJ2-5, with 9 positions matching TRBD2. Near its end, the DNA agrees better with TRBJ2-7, so the J call may be wrong. The CDR3 consists of 14 residues.